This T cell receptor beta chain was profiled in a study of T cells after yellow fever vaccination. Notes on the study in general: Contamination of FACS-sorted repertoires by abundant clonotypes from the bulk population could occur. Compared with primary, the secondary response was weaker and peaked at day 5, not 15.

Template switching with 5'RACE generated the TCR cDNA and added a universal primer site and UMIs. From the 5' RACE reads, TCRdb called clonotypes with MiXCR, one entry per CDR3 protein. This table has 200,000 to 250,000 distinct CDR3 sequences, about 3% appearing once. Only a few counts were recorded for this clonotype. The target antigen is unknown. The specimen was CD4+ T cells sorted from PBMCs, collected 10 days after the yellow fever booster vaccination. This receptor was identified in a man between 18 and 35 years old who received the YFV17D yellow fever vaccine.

CDR3 sequence (DNA): TGTGCCAGCAGGCGGGGGAACCAAGAGACCCAGTACTTC. It yields the protein CASRRGNQETQYF. This chain joins TRBV7-2 and TRBJ2-5; 7 nucleotides line up with TRBD2. Germline CDR1 reads SGHTA; CDR2 reads FQGNSA. This CDR3 is built from 13 residues. V dropped 6 bases and J dropped 0; count of bases not matched to a gene: 1.